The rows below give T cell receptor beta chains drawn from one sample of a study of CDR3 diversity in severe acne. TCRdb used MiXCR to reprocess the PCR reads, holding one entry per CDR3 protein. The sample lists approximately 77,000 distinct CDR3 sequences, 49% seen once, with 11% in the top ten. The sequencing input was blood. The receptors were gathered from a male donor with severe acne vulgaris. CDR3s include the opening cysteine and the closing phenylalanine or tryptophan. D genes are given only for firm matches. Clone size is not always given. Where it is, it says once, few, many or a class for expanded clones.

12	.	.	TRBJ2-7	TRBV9	TGTGCCAGCAGCGCAGAGGACTACGAGCAGTACTTC	CASSAEDYEQYF
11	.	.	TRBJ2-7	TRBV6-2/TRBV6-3	TGTGCCAGCAGTACCCTCTACGAGCAGTACTTC	CASSTLYEQYF
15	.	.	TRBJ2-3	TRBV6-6	TGTGCCAGCAGTTACGGGAGCAGGGACACAGATACGCAGTATTTT	CASSYGSRDTDTQYF
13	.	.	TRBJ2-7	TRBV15	TGTGCCACCAGCAGAGGATCAGGGTACGAGCAGTACTTC	CATSRGSGYEQYF
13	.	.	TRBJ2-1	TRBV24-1	.	CAVASGSHNEQLF
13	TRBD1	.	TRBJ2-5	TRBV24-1	TGTGCCACCAAGGACAGGGGCCAAGAGACCCAGTACTTC	CATKDRGQETQYF
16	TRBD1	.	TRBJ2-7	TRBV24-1	TGTGCCACCAGTGATCGCTCCGGGACAGGGACCTACGAGCAGTACTTC	CATSDRSGTGTYEQYF
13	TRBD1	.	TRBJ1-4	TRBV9	TGTGCCAGCAGCAATGACAGGGACGAAAAACTGTTTTTT	CASSNDRDEKLFF
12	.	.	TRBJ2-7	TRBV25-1	TGTGCCAGCAGTGCCCAAGGCTACGAGCAGTACTTC	CASSAQGYEQYF
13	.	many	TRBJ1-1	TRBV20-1	TGCAGTGCTAGTTACGGGGGGTCCCCCGTGGCTTTCTTT	CSASYGGSPVAFF
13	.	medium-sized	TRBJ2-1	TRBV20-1	TGCAGTGCTAGGGGCAGCCATGGCCATGAGCAGTTCTTC	CSARGSHGHEQFF
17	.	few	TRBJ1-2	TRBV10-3	TGTGCCATCAGTGAGGGAGGGGACTACGGAGCTAACTATGGCTACACCTTC	CAISEGGDYGANYGYTF
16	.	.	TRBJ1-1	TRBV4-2	TGTGCCAGCAGCCAAGATTTGATGGGGGAACTTTCTGAAGCTTTCTTT	CASSQDLMGELSEAFF
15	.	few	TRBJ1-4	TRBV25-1	TGTGCCAGCAGTGAGTGGATCGGAATTAATGAAAAACTGTTTTTT	CASSEWIGINEKLFF
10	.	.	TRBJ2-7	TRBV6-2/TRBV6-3	TGTGCCAGCGGGACGGCGGGGCAGTACTTC	CASGTAGQYF
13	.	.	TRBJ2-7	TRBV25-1	TGTGCCAGCAGTGGGAGGACGATAGACGAGCAGTACTTC	CASSGRTIDEQYF
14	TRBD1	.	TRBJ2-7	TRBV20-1	TGCAGTGCTAGGGGACAGGGAGAGAGGGACGAGCAGTACTTC	CSARGQGERDEQYF
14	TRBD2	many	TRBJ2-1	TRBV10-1	TGCGCCAGCAGGAATATAGCGGGAAACAATGAGCAGTTCTTC	CASRNIAGNNEQFF
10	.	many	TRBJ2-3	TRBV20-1	TGCAGGGTCGGGGGAGATACGCAGTATTTT	CRVGGDTQYF
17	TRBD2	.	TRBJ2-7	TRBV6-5	TGTGCCAGCAGACCCGGGACTAGCGGGAGGGGCGCCTACGAGCAGTACTTC	CASRPGTSGRGAYEQYF
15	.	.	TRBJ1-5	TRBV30	TGTGCCTGGGGTCAGGGGATTGGGGGGAATCAGCCCCAGCATTTT	CAWGQGIGGNQPQHF
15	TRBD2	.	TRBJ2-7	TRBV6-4	TGTGCCAGCAGTGACTCCGGGGGGAGAGGCTACGAGCAGTACTTC	CASSDSGGRGYEQYF
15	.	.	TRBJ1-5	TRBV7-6	TGTGCCAGCAGCTTAGCAAGGGGCGTGGGTCAGCCCCAGCATTTT	CASSLARGVGQPQHF
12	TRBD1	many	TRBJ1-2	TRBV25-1	TGTGCCAGCGGACAGGGAATAGATGGCTACACCTTC	CASGQGIDGYTF
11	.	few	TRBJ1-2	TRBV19	TGTGCCAGTGGCCTTTTCGATGGCTACACCTTC	CASGLFDGYTF
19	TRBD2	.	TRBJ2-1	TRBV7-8	TGTGCCAGCAGCTTAATGGGACTAGCGGGACAATACTCCTACGATGAGCAGTTCTTC	CASSLMGLAGQYSYDEQFF
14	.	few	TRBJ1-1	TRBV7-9	TGTGCCAGCAGCCAAAACAGGGTAGACACTGAAGCTTTCTTT	CASSQNRVDTEAFF
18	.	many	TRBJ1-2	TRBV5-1	TGCGCCAGCAGCTTGGCCGGGGGCAGCGAGGGTCTTAACTATGGCTACACCTTC	CASSLAGGSEGLNYGYTF
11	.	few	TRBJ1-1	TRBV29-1	TGCAGCGTAGTCAGACCTGCTGGGGCTTTCTTT	CSVVRPAGAFF
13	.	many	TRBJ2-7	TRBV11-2	TGTGCCAGCAAGACCGGGGCTCCCTACGAGCAGTACTTC	CASKTGAPYEQYF
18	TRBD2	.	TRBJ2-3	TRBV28	TGTGCCAGCAGTCCCGCCCTCCTTCTAGCGGAGGGAACAGATACGCAGTATTTT	CASSPALLLAEGTDTQYF
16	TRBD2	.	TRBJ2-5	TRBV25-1	TGTGCCAGCAGCTTGCGAAGCGGGAACCTCGGGGAGACCCAGTACTTC	CASSLRSGNLGETQYF
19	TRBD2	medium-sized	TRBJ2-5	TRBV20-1	TGCAGTGCTAGAGACATTGGGGCTAGCGGGAGGTTTAAATTAGAGACCCAGTACTTC	CSARDIGASGRFKLETQYF
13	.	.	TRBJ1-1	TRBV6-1	TGTGCCAGCACAGAGGGACACAGCACTGAAGCTTTCTTT	CASTEGHSTEAFF
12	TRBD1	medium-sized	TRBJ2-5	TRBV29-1	TGCAGCGTCGGACAGGGGGGAAAGACCCAGTACTTC	CSVGQGGKTQYF
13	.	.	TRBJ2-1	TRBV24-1	TGTGCCACCAAAACCCGGGCCTACGATGAGCAGTTCTTC	CATKTRAYDEQFF
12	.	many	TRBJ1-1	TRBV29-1	TGCAGCGTTACGACAGACGCTCCTGAAGCTTTCTTT	CSVTTDAPEAFF
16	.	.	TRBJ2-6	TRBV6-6	TGTGCCAGCAGTTACACAGGGAGCTCTGGGGCCAACGTCCTGACTTTC	CASSYTGSSGANVLTF
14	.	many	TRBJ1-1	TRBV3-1	TGTGCCAGCAGCCCTGTCCCGGGGGTAGCTGAAGCTTTCTTT	CASSPVPGVAEAFF
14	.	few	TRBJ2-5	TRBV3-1	TGTGCCAGCAGCAAACAGTATATTCAGGAGACCCAGTACTTC	CASSKQYIQETQYF
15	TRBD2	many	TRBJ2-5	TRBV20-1	TGCAGTGCTACCCCACTAGCGGGGGGCCAAGAGACCCAGTACTTC	CSATPLAGGQETQYF
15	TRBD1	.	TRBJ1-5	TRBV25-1	TGTGCCAGTCGCCCGGGACAGGGGTACAATCAGCCCCAGCATTTT	CASRPGQGYNQPQHF